The subject of this entry is one TCR beta chain. The sample has other DNA sequences that encode this CDR3 too. This sample is drawn from a study of blood T cell repertoires in COVID-19. Study summary: Acute and convalescent COVID-19 specimens originated in the United States, Italy and Spain. PBMCs, B-cell-depleted T cells, or T cells provided the cDNA or gDNA that made up the material.

As handled by the study authors: Estimation of nucleated cell counts relied on the amplification of reference gene primers. Repertoires were generated with immunoSEQ multiplex PCR, while TCRdb's copy carries only in-frame clones and drops some. V, J and clone size are taken as reported in that table, and D and trimming were inferred from the DNA itself. Among about 60,000 clones, roughly 88% were seen once, and the ten largest hold around 3.9%. The sequenced material came from peripheral blood. The sequence came from a man in his 70s with acute or convalescent COVID-19.

In nucleotides, the CDR3 is TGTGCCAGCAGCGAGCCCCTCGCGGGGGGGCCGAGTGAGCAGTACTTC. It encodes CASSEPLAGGPSEQYF. The V and J genes are TRBV9 and TRBJ2-7; 9 bases align to TRBD2. The J segment lost 7 bases and the V segment lost 3 bases, leaving 14 bases of the junction unmatched. This CDR3 has 16 residues. Germline V gene sequence: CDR1 SGDLS, CDR2 YYNGEE.